This TCR beta chain is drawn from a study of human versus mouse CDR3 diversity and MHC coevolution. As for the study in general: Valid reads per sample ranged from about 5.5 x 10^6 to 1.7 x 10^7.

Per germline, CDR1 MRHNA and CDR2 SNTAGT. The CDR3 has 13 residues. With 5 bases clipped from V and 5 bases from J, the junction kept 4 bases outside the gene matches. As to this clone: Its antigen is as yet unknown.

The protocol was immunoSEQ multiplex PCR, while the TCRdb copy is restricted to in-frame clones and leaves out a portion. The table includes 80,000 or so clones, 93% detected once. Study-level results: On average, humans showed more CDR3 deletions and insertions than mice.

The chain joins TRBV6-4 to TRBJ2-3; TRBD2 agrees at 7 bases. This receptor was obtained from a person aged 25 to 75 in good health. Sequencing was carried out using naive CD4+ T cells from blood. Sample subset: CD45RO-negative CD62L-positive naive CD4 T cells. The CDR3 reads CASSPGGLDTQYF. The CDR3 region has the DNA TGTGCCAGCAGTCCGGGGGGATTAGATACGCAGTATTTT.